These T cell receptor beta chains were read from a single sample in a study of Graves' ophthalmopathy and Graves' hyperthyroidism. TCRdb reprocessed the multiplex PCR reads with MiXCR, giving one entry per CDR3 protein. The repertoire includes 300,000 to 400,000 distinct CDR3 sequences, about a sixth of them detected once, and 10% to 15% sits in the top ten. Sequenced material: peripheral blood. The source of these receptors is an adult man with Graves' ophthalmopathy. CDR3s leave out the opening cysteine and the closing phenylalanine or tryptophan. D genes are given only for firm matches.

>.|TRBV2|TRBJ2-3
ASSERLPSTDTQY
>TRBD2|TRBV24-1|TRBJ2-5
ATSVASGRVKETQY
>TRBD1|TRBV7-2|TRBJ2-7
ASSVTGGFYEQY
>.|TRBV2|TRBJ1-2
ASSGQGTNYGYT
>.|TRBV12-3/TRBV12-4|TRBJ2-5
ASSPTRRQETQY
>.|TRBV7-2|TRBJ1-2
ASSLDARPDGYT
>TRBD1|TRBV2|TRBJ1-1
ASRAGTGNTEAF
>.|TRBV12-3/TRBV12-4|TRBJ1-1
ASSSKADSEAS
>.|TRBV6-2/TRBV6-3|TRBJ1-5
ASSDGGTAYQPQH
>.|TRBV6-1|TRBJ2-4
ASIGSRQGENIQY
>.|TRBV6-5|TRBJ1-6
ASSYSLPQDGDNSPLH
>.|TRBV7-2|TRBJ2-7
ASSPRTAGIYEQY
>TRBD1|TRBV9|TRBJ2-2
ASSVLSGGTGELF
>TRBD1|TRBV6-1|TRBJ2-5
ASSEGQGASQETQY
>.|TRBV6-1|TRBJ2-7
ASSESPGRYEQY
>.|TRBV6-2/TRBV6-3|TRBJ2-7
ASTLQGYEQY
>.|TRBV30|TRBJ2-3
AWSVRQGADTQY
>.|TRBV20-1|TRBJ2-7
SARDRVGGPYEQY
>TRBD1|TRBV7-9|TRBJ2-1
ASTLAGGQF
>.|TRBV6-1|TRBJ1-2
ASSLEGDYGYT
>TRBD1|TRBV4-3|TRBJ1-1
ASSLRTGDQAF
>.|TRBV29-1|TRBJ1-1
SVTQGSSTEAF